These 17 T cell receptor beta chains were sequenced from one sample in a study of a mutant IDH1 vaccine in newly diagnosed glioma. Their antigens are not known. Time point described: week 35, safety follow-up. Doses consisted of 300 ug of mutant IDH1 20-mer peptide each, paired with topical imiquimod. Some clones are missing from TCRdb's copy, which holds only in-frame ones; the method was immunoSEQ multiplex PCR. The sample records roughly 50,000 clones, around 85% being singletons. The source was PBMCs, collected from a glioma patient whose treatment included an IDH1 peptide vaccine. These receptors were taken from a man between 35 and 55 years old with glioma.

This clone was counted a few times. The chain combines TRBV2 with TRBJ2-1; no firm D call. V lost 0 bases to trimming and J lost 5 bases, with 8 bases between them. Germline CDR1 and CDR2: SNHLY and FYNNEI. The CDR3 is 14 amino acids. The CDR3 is CASSEAGRHNEQFF. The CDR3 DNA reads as TGTGCCAGCAGTGAAGCGGGCAGGCACAATGAGCAGTTCTTC.

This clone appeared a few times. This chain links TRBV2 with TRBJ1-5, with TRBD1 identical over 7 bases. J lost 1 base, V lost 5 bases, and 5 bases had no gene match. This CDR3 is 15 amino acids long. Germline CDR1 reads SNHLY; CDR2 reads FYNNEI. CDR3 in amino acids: CASSWDSRSNQPQHF. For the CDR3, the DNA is TGTGCCAGCAGTTGGGACAGTAGGAGCAATCAGCCCCAGCATTTT.

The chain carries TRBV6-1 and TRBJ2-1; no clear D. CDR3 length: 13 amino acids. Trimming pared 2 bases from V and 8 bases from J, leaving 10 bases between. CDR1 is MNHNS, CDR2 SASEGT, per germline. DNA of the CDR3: TGTGCCAGCAGTGAAAGGCCCGACCATGAGCAGTTCTTC. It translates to CASSERPDHEQFF.

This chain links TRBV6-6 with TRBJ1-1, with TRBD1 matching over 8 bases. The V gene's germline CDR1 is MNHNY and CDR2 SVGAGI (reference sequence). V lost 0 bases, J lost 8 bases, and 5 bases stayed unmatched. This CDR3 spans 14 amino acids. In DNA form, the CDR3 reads TGTGCCAGCAGTTACTCGAGTGACAGGGGCGAAGCTTTCTTT. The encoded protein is CASSYSSDRGEAFF.

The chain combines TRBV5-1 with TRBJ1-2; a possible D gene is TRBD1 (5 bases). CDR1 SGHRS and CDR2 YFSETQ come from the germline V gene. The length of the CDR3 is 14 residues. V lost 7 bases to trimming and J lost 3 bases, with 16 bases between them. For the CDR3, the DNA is TGCGCCAGCCGACCATCCACGACAGACTATGGCTACACCTTC. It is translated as CASRPSTTDYGYTF.

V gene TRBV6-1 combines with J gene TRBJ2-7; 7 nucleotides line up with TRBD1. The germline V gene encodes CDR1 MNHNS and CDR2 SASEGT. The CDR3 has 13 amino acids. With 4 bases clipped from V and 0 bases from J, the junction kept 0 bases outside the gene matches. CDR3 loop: CASSGDSSYEQYF. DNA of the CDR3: TGTGCCAGCAGTGGGGACAGCTCCTACGAGCAGTACTTC.

The CDR3 loop is CASTDLRTQDTQYF. In DNA form, the CDR3 reads TGCGCCAGCACAGACCTAAGGACGCAAGATACGCAGTATTTT. This chain uses TRBV5-1 with TRBJ2-3; no firm D call. Germline loops: CDR1 SGHRS, CDR2 YFSETQ. Trimming cost V 6 bases and J 5 bases, with 16 bases left between them. The CDR3 contains 14 residues.

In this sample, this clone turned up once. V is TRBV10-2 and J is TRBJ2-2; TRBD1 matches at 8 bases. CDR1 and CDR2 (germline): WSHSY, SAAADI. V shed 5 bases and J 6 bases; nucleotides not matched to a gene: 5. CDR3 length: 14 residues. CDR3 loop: CASSLLQGAGELFF. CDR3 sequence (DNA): TGCGCCAGCAGTCTACTACAGGGGGCCGGGGAGCTGTTTTTT.

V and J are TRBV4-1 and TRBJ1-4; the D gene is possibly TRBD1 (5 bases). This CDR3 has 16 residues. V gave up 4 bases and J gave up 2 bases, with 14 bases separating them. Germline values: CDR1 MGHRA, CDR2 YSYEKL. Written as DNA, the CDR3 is TGCGCCAGCAGCCCTGGGGGGGGTTATACTAATGAAAAACTGTTTTTT. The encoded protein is CASSPGGGYTNEKLFF.

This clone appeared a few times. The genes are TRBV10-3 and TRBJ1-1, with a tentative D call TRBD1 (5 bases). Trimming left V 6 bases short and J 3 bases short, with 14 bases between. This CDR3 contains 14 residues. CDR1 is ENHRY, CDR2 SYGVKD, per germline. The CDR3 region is CAIRGAPGHTEAFF. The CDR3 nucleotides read TGTGCCATCAGAGGGGCTCCAGGGCACACTGAAGCTTTCTTT.

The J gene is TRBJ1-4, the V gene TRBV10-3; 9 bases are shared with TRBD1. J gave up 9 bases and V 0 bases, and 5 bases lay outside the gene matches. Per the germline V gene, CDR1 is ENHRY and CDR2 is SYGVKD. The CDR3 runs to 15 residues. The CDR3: CAISESGTGRKKLFF. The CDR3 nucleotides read TGTGCCATCAGTGAGTCAGGGACAGGGAGGAAAAAACTGTTTTTT.

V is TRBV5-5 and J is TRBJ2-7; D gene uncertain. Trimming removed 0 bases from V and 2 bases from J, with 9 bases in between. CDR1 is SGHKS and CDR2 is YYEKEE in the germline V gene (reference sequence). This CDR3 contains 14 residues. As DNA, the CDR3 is TGTGCCAGCAGCTTGGCCAGATTCACCTACGAGCAGTACTTC. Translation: CASSLARFTYEQYF.

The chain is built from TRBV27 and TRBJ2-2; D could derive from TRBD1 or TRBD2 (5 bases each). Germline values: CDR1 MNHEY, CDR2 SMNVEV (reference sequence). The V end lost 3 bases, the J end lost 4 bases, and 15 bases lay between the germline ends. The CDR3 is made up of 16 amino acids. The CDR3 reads CASSFLGALGTGELFF. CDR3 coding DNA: TGTGCCAGCAGTTTTCTCGGGGCCCTGGGCACCGGGGAGCTGTTTTTT.

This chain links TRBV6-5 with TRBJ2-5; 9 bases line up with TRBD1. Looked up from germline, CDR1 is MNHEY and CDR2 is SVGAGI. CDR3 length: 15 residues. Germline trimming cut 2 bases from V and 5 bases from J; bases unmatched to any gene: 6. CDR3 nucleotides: TGTGCCAGCAGTTACGGAACACAGGGGGCTGAGACCCAGTACTTC. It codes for CASSYGTQGAETQYF.

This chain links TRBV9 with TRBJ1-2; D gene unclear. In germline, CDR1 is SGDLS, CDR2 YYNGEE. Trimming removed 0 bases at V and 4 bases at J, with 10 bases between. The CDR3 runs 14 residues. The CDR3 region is CASSVGSGSYGYTF. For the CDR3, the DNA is TGTGCCAGCAGCGTAGGGTCTGGGTCCTATGGCTACACCTTC.

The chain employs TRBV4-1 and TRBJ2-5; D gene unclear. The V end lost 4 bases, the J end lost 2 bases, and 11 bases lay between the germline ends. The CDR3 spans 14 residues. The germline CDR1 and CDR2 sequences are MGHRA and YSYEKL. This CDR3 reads CASSPMILQETQYF. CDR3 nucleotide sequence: TGCGCCAGCAGCCCTATGATCCTTCAAGAGACCCAGTACTTC.

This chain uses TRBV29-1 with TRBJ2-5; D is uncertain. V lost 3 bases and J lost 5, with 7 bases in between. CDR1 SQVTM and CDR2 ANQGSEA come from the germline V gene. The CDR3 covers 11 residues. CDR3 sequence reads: CSVERRETQYF. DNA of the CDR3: TGCAGCGTTGAGAGGCGGGAGACCCAGTACTTC.